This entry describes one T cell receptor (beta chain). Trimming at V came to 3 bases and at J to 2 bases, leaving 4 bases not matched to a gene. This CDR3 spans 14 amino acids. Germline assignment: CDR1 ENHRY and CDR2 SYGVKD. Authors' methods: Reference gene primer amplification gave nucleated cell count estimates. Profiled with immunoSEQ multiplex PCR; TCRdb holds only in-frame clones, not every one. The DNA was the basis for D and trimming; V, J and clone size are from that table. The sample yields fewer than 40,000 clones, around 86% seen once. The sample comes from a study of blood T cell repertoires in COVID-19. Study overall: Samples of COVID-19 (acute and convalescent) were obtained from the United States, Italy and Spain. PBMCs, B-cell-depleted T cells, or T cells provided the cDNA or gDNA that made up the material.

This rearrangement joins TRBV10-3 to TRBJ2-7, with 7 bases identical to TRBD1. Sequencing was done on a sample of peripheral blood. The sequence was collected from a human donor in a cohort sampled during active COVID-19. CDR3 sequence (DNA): TGTGCCATCAGTGATGGTCAGGGGGCCTACGAGCAGTACTTC. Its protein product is CAISDGQGAYEQYF.